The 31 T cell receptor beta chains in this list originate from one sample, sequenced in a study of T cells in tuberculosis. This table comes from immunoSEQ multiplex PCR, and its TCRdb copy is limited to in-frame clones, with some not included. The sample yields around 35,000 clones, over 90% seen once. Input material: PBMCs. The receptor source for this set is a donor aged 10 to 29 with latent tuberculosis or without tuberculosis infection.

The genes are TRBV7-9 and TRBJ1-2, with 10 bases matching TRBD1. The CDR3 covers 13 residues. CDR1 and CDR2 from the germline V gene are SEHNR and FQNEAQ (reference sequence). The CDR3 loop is CAWERQGADGYTF. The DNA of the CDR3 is TGTGCTTGGGAACGACAGGGGGCGGATGGCTACACCTTC.

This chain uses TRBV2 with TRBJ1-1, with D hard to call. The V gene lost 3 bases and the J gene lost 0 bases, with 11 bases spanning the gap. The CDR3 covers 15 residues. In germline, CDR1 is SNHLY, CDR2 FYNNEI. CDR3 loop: CASSEPDYMNTEAFF. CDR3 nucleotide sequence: TGTGCCAGCAGTGAGCCGGACTACATGAACACTGAAGCTTTCTTT.

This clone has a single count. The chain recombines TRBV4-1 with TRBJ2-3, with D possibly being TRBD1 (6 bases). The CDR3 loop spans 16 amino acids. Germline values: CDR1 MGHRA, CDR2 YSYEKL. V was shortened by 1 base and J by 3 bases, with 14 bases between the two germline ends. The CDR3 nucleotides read TGCGCCAGCAGCCAAGGACAGGTCCTAACAACAGATACGCAGTATTTT. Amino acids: CASSQGQVLTTDTQYF.

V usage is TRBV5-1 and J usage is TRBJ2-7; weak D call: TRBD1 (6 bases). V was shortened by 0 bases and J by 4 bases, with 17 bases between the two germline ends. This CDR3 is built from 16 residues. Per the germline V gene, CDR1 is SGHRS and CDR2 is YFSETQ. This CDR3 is CASSLVPPMTGYEQYF. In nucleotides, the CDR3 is TGCGCCAGCAGCTTGGTTCCCCCAATGACAGGTTACGAGCAGTACTTC.

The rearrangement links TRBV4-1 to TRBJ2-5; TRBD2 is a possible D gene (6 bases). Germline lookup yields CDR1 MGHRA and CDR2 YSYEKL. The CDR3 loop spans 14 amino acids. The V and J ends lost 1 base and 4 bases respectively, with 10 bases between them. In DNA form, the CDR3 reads TGCGCCAGCAGCCAAGGGAGACTAGGAGAGACCCAGTACTTC. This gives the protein CASSQGRLGETQYF.

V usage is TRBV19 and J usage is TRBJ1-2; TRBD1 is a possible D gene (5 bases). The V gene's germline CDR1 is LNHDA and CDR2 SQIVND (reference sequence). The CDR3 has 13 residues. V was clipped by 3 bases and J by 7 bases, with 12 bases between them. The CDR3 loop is CASSIIDSSGYTF. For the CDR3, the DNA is TGTGCCAGTAGTATTATCGACAGTTCTGGCTACACCTTC.

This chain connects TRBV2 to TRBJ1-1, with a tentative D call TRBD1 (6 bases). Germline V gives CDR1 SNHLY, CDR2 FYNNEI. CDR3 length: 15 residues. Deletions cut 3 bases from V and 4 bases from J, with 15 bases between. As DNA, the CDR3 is TGTGCCAGCAGTGATAAGGCGACAGGCAGCACTGAAGCTTTCTTT. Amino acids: CASSDKATGSTEAFF.

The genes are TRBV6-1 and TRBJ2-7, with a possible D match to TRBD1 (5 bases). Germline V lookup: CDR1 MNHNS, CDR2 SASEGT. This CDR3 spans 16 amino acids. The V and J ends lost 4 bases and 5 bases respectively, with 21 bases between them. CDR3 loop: CASSGGGVRVLDEQYF. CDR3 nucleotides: TGTGCCAGCAGTGGTGGTGGAGTCAGGGTCTTAGACGAGCAGTACTTC.

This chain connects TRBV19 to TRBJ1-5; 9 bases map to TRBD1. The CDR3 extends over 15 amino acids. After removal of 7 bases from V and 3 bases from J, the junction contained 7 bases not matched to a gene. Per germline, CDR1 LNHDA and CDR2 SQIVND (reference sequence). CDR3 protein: CASTNRGHDNQPQHF. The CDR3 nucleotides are TGTGCCAGTACAAACAGGGGGCATGACAATCAGCCCCAGCATTTT.

The CDR3 nucleotides read TGTGCCAGCAGTGAATCAGGTGGCTATGGCTACACCTTC. It yields the protein CASSESGGYGYTF. The rearrangement joins TRBV2 to TRBJ1-2, with D hard to call. The germline V gene has CDR1 SNHLY and CDR2 FYNNEI. The CDR3 extends over 13 amino acids. Trimming pared 2 bases from V and 4 bases from J, leaving 8 bases between.

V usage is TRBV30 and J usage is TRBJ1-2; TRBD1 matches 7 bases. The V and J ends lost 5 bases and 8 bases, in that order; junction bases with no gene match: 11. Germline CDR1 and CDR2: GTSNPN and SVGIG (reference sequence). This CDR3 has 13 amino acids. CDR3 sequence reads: CAWGRDRPQGYTF. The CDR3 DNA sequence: TGTGCCTGGGGCCGGGACAGACCGCAGGGCTACACCTTC.

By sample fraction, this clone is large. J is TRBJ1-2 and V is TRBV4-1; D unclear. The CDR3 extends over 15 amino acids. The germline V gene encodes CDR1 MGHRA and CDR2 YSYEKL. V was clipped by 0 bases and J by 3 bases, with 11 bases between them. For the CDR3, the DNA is TGCGCCAGCAGCCAAGATGGGCCGGGATACTATGGCTACACCTTC. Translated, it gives CASSQDGPGYYGYTF.

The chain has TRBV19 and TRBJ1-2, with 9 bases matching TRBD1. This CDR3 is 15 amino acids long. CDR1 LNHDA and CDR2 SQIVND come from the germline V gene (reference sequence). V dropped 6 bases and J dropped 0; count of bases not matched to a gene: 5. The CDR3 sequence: CASSLDRGTNYGYTF. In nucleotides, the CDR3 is TGTGCCAGTAGCCTCGACAGGGGGACTAACTATGGCTACACCTTC.

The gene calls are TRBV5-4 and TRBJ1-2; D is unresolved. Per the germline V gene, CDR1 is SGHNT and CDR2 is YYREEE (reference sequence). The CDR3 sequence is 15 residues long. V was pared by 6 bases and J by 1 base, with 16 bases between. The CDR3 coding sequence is TGTGCCAGCAATTGGCGGAACCAGTTTAACTATGGCTACACCTTC. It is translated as CASNWRNQFNYGYTF.

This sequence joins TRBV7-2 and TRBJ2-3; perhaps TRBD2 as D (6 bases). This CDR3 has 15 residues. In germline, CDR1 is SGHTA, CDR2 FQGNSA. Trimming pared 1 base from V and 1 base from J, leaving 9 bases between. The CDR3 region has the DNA TGTGCCAGCAGCTTAGGTCGCGGGGGCACAGATACGCAGTATTTT. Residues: CASSLGRGGTDTQYF.

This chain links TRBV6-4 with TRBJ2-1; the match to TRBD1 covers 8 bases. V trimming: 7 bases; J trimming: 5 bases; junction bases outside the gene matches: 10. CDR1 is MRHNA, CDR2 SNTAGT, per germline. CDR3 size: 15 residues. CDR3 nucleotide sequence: TGTGCCAGCACAAAGGACAGGGCCGGACACAATGAGCAGTTCTTC. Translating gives CASTKDRAGHNEQFF.

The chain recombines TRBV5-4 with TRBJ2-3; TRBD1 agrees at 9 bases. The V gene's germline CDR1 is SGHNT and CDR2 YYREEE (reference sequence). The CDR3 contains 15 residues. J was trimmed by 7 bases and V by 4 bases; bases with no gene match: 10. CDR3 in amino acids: CASSPPGQGAHTQYF. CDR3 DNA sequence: TGTGCCAGCAGCCCGCCGGGACAGGGAGCCCATACGCAGTATTTT.

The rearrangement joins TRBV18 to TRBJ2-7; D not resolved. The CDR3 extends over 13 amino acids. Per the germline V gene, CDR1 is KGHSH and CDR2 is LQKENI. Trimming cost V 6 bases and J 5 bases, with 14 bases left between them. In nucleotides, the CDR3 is TGTGCCAGCTCGCGGAAGGAAGGCCACGAGCAGTACTTC. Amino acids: CASSRKEGHEQYF.

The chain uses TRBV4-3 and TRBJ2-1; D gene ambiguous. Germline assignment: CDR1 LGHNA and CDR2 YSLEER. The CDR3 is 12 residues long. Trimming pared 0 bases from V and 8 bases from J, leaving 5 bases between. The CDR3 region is CASSQDFDEQFF. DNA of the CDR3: TGCGCCAGCAGCCAAGATTTCGATGAGCAGTTCTTC.

The CDR3 here is CASSEGTGIGTEAFF. CDR3 nucleotides: TGTGCCAGCAGCGAGGGGACAGGGATAGGCACTGAAGCTTTCTTT. This sequence joins TRBV9 and TRBJ1-1; TRBD1 matches at 9 bases. With V trimmed by 3 bases and J by 4 bases, 7 bases remained unmatched. From germline, CDR1 is SGDLS and CDR2 YYNGEE. The CDR3 runs to 15 residues.

The CDR3 loop is CASSRDSNYGYTF. CDR3 nucleotides: TGTGCCAGCAGCCGGGATTCTAACTATGGCTACACCTTC. The chain employs TRBV5-8 and TRBJ1-2, with D uncertain. Germline CDR1 reads SGHTS; CDR2 reads YDEGEE. This CDR3 is built from 13 residues. Trimming took off 4 bases at V and 0 bases at J, with 7 bases between the two ends.

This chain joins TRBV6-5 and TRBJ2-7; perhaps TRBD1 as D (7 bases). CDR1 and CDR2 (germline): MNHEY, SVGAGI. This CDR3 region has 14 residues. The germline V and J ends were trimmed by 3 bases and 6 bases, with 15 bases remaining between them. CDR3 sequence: CASSYGRGVGEQYF. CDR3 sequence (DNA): TGTGCCAGCAGTTATGGCAGGGGGGTCGGCGAGCAGTACTTC.

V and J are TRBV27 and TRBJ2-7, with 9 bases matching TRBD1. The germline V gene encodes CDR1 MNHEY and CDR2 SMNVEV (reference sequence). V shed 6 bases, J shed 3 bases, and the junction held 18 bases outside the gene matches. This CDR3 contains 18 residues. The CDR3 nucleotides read TGTGCCAGCAGGCATTTTCCCTCCCGGGACAGGGAAAACTACGAGCAGTACTTC. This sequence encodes CASRHFPSRDRENYEQYF.

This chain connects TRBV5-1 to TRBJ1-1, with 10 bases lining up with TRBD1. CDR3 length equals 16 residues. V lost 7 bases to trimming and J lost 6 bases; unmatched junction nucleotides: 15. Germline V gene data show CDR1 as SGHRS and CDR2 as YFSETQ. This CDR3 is CASRSRPGQGFSEAFF. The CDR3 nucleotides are TGCGCCAGCCGTTCACGACCGGGACAGGGGTTTTCTGAAGCTTTCTTT.

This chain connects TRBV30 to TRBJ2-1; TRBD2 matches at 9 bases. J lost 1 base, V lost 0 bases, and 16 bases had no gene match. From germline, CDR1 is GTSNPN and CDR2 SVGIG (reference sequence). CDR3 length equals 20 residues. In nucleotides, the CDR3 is TGTGCCTGGAGTGTAGGTTCAGGCGTGGCGGGGGGGCCGTCCTACAATGAGCAGTTCTTC. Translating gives CAWSVGSGVAGGPSYNEQFF.

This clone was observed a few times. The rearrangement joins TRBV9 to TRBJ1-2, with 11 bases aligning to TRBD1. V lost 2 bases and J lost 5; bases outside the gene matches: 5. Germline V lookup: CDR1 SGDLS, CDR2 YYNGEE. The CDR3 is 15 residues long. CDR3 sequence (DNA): TGTGCCAGCAGCGTGGGACAGGGGGTCGGGTATGGCTACACCTTC. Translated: CASSVGQGVGYGYTF.

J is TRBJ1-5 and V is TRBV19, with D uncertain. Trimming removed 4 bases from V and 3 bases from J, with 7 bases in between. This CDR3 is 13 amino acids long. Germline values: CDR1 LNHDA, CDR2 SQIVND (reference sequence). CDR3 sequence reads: CASSNRFNQPQHF. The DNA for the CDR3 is TGTGCCAGTAGTAACAGATTCAATCAGCCCCAGCATTTT.

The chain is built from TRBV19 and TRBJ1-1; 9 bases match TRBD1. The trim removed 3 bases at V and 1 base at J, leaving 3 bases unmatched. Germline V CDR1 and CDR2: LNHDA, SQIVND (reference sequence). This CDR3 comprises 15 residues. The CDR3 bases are TGTGCCAGTAGTATCCAGGGACAGGGGAACACTGAAGCTTTCTTT. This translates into CASSIQGQGNTEAFF.

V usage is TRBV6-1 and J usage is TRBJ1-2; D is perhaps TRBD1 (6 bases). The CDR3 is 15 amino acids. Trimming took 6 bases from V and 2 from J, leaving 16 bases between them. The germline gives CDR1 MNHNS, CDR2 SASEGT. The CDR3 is CASRATLDRNYGYTF. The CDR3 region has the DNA TGTGCCAGCAGAGCAACCTTAGACAGGAACTATGGCTACACCTTC.

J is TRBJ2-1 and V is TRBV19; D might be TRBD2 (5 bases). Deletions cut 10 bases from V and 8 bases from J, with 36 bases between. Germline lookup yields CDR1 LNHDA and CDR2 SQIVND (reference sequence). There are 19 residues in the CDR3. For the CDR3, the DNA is TGTGCCACAACGACGGCGGGTCCCTGGAACCCTGCTCCTACAGATGAGCAGTTCTTC. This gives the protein CATTTAGPWNPAPTDEQFF.

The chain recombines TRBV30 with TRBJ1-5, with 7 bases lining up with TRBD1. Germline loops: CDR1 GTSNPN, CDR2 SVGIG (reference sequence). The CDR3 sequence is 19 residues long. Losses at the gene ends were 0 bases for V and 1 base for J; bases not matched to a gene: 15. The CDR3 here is CAWSVRGTVLTGSNQPQHF. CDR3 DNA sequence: TGTGCCTGGAGTGTACGAGGGACAGTATTAACGGGGAGCAATCAGCCCCAGCATTTT.